The 5 T cell receptor beta chains below were found in one sample sequenced in a study of identical twins. In TCRdb, the 5' RACE reads were re-called with MiXCR into one record per CDR3 protein. The repertoire holds about 210,000 distinct CDR3 sequences, around 9.6% seen once, with 4.5% to 5.5% in the top ten. Sequencing was done on a sample of memory (CD45RO+) T cells sorted from blood. The source of these receptors is a woman aged 18-29 years in good health.

Only a few counts were recorded for this clonotype. The chain uses TRBV21-1 and TRBJ2-7; the table's D call TRBD1 went unverified against the DNA. TRBV21-1 is assigned pseudogene status. This CDR3 is built from 14 residues. CDR3 DNA sequence: TGTGCCAGCAGCGAGAGGACAGAGTCCTACGAGCAGTACTTC. Its translation: CASSERTESYEQYF.

This clonotype came up a few times. The V and J genes are TRBV20-1 and TRBJ2-7; the match to TRBD1 covers 10 bases. This CDR3 region has 15 residues. V was clipped by 1 base and J by 6 bases; unmatched bases: 9. Per the germline V gene, CDR1 is DFQATT and CDR2 is SNEGSKA (reference sequence). The DNA of the CDR3 is TGCAGTGCTAGAGTGACTGACAGGGGGCTCAGCGAGCAGTACTTC. Translation gives CSARVTDRGLSEQYF.

V usage is TRBV7-8 and J usage is TRBJ2-1, with TRBD2 matching over 8 bases. CDR3 size: 11 residues. Trimming took 5 bases from V and 11 from J; bases not matched to a gene: 2. Germline CDR1 SGHVS, CDR2 FQNEAQ. DNA of the CDR3: TGTGCCAGCAGCGCGGGAGGACAGCAGTTCTTC. Amino acid sequence: CASSAGGQQFF. The full variable domain, rest sourced from reference TRBV7-8 and TRBJ2-1, is GAGVSQSPRYKVAKRGQDVALRCDPISGHVSLFWYQQALGQGPEFLTYFQNEAQLDKSGLPSDRFFAERPEGSVSTLKIQRTQQEDSAVYLCASSAGGQQFFGPGTRLTVL.

This clonotype was detected a few times. The rearrangement links TRBV12-3 or TRBV12-4 to TRBJ1-2, with a weak D call TRBD1 (5 bases). The CDR3 runs 15 residues. The V end lost 6 bases, the J end lost 4 bases, and 18 bases lay between the germline ends. The CDR3 loop is CASRGGGTGLYGYTF. DNA of the CDR3: TGTGCCAGCAGGGGTGGGGGTACAGGTCTCTATGGCTACACCTTC.

The V gene is TRBV6-5, the J gene TRBJ1-1; tentatively, D is TRBD1 (5 bases). The CDR3 is made up of 15 amino acids. CDR1 is MNHEY and CDR2 is SVGAGI in the germline V gene. Trimming removed 0 bases from V and 4 bases from J, with 12 bases in between. CDR3 loop: CASSYSPGRPTEAFF. CDR3 in DNA: TGTGCCAGCAGTTACTCACCAGGGAGACCCACTGAAGCTTTCTTT.